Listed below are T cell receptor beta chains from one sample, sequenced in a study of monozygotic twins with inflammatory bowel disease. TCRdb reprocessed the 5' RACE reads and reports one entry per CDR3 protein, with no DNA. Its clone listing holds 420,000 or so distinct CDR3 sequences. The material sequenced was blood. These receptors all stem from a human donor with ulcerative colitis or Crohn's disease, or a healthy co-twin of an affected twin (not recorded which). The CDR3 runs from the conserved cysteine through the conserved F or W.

CASSGTGRITEAFF	TRBJ1-1	TRBV6-6	14
CASSYLEGRSYNEQFF	TRBJ2-1	TRBV6-5	16
CASSYAGGGSYEQYF	TRBJ2-7	TRBV6-5	15
CASSLRGGSSSYEQFF	TRBJ2-1	TRBV7-3	16
CASSLNGARGEGYTF	TRBJ1-2	TRBV7-9	15
CSASLGLGEKLFF	TRBJ1-4	TRBV20-1	13
CASSSPRAGLRGGLANTGELFF	TRBJ2-2	TRBV7-6	22
CASSASGLAGVNEQFF	TRBJ2-1	TRBV9	16
CASSLRVSYNEQFF	TRBJ2-1	TRBV28	14
CASSAGQIAGGHETQYF	TRBJ2-5	TRBV5-1	17
CASSFDRGSHNEQFF	TRBJ2-1	TRBV7-3	15
CAWSAGTQGMVLGSYNEQFF	TRBJ2-1	TRBV30	20
CASHREAGSYNEQFF	TRBJ2-1	TRBV27	15
CASSYSGRKKETQYF	TRBJ2-5	TRBV27	15
CASSLGWRSYGYTF	TRBJ1-2	TRBV7-2	14
CAISEENRGGNGYTF	TRBJ1-2	TRBV10-3	15
CSAYPWGAGANVLTF	TRBJ2-6	TRBV20-1	15
CASSLPGALSYNEQFF	TRBJ2-1	TRBV5-6	16
CAWSEAHNQPQHF	TRBJ1-5	TRBV30	13
CASTPGEWQFF	TRBJ2-1	TRBV2	11